This record looks at one T cell receptor beta chain sequence and its context. No antigen is known for it. This record belongs to a study of cytomegalovirus exposure and HLA in healthy donors. There are 12 residues in the CDR3. Per germline, CDR1 LNHDA and CDR2 SQIVND (reference sequence). V shed 8 bases and J 3 bases; nucleotides not matched to a gene: 0. Study findings and constraints: Cytomegalovirus-associated status was assigned to approximately 160 TCR beta chains. Reports indicate that TCR beta sequences accurately predicted the HLA-A and HLA-B alleles of most subjects.

A multiplex PCR was run with 60 Vbeta primers and 13 Jbeta primers. The assay was immunoSEQ multiplex PCR, and TCRdb's table has in-frame clones only and misses some. Among approximately 70,000 clones, 70% were seen once, and the ten largest hold nearly 10%. The chain uses TRBV19 and TRBJ2-7, with 11 bases aligning to TRBD1. Sequencing input: PBMCs. This TCR was recovered from a woman aged 45-59 years in good health and CMV-seropositive. CDR3 DNA: TGTGCCAGTGGGACAGGGGGCTACGAGCAGTACTTC. Its protein is CASGTGGYEQYF.